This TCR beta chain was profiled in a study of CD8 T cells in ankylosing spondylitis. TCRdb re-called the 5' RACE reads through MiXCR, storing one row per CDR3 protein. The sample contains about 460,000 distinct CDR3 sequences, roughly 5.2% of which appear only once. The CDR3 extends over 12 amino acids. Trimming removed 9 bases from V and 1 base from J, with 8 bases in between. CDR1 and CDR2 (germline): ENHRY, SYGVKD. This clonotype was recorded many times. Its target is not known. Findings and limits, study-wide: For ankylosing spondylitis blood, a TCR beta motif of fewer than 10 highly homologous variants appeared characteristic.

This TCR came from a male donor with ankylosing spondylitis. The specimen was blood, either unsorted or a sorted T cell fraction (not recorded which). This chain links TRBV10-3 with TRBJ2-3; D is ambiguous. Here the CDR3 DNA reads TGTGCCATTAGACGGGGCACAGATACGCAGTATTTT. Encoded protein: CAIRRGTDTQYF.